The 19 T cell receptor beta chains reported below all come from one sample, sequenced in a study of shared clonotypes between healthy human individuals. This table comes from immunoSEQ multiplex PCR, and its TCRdb copy is limited to in-frame clones, with some not included. The data hold around 700,000 clones, with 92% observed a single time. CD8 cells classed as naive were CD45RO-negative and positively selected for CCR7, excluding terminally differentiated effector memory CD45RA+ cells. Sequencing was carried out using naive CD8+ T cells sorted from blood. The source is a man younger than 40 in good health.

The V call is TRBV10-1, the J call TRBJ2-2; perhaps TRBD2 as D (6 bases). The CDR3 has 18 amino acids. CDR1 and CDR2 (germline): WNHNN, SYGVQD (reference sequence). Between the trimmed V and J ends, which lost 4 bases and 1 base, there was a span of 19 bases. CDR3 protein: CASSGPFGEAENTGELFF. The CDR3 nucleotides are TGCGCCAGCAGTGGGCCCTTTGGGGAGGCGGAGAACACCGGGGAGCTGTTTTTT.

V gene TRBV9 combines with J gene TRBJ2-1; D might be TRBD2 (6 bases). Deletions cut 3 bases from V and 4 bases from J, with 8 bases between. The CDR3 runs 13 residues. The germline gives CDR1 SGDLS, CDR2 YYNGEE. The DNA for the CDR3 is TGTGCCAGCAGCGCCGGGACTTACAATGAGCAGTTCTTC. This codes for CASSAGTYNEQFF. Full variable domain (rest looked up from reference TRBV9 and TRBJ2-1): DSGVTQTPKHLITATGQRVTLRCSPRSGDLSVYWYQQSLDQGLQFLIQYYNGEERAKGNILERFSAQQFPDLHSELNLSSLELGDSALYFCASSAGTYNEQFFGPGTRLTVL.

The chain employs TRBV29-1 and TRBJ1-4; D is unresolved. CDR1 is SQVTM and CDR2 is ANQGSEA in the germline V gene. V lost 5 bases and J lost 1, with 5 bases in between. The CDR3 loop spans 12 amino acids. This chain's CDR3 is CSVWVTNEKLFF. The CDR3 DNA follows: TGCAGCGTTTGGGTAACTAATGAAAAACTGTTTTTT. Full variable domain (outside the CDR3, taken from reference TRBV29-1 and TRBJ1-4): SAVISQKPSRDICQRGTSLTIQCQVDSQVTMMFWYRQQPGQSLTLIATANQGSEATYESGFVIDKFPISRPNLTFSTLTVSNMSPEDSSIYLCSVWVTNEKLFFGSGTQLSVL.

Details on this clone: The sample carries other DNA sequences with the same CDR3. The V gene is TRBV6-5, the J gene TRBJ1-1; 8 bases align to TRBD1. The V and J ends lost 2 bases and 4 bases, in that order; junction bases with no gene match: 3. Germline assignment: CDR1 MNHEY and CDR2 SVGAGI. The CDR3 contains 14 residues. This chain's CDR3 is CASSYSRGLTEAFF. The DNA of the CDR3 is TGTGCCAGCAGTTACAGCAGGGGGCTCACTGAAGCTTTCTTT.

V and J are TRBV9 and TRBJ2-1; no clear D. The CDR3 spans 16 residues. Germline V CDR1 and CDR2: SGDLS, YYNGEE. Between the trimmed V and J ends, which lost 2 bases and 3 bases, there was a span of 15 bases. The CDR3 DNA reads as TGTGCCAGCAGCGTTGGAATGGGCACCTACTACAATGAGCAGTTCTTC. Protein: CASSVGMGTYYNEQFF.

The chain recombines TRBV7-2 with TRBJ1-2; D is uncertain. CDR3 length equals 12 residues. CDR1 and CDR2 (germline): SGHTA, FQGNSA. Trimming pared 5 bases from V and 7 bases from J, leaving 11 bases between. CDR3 sequence (DNA): TGTGCCAGCAGCCCAACCATGGGTGGCTACACCTTC. It translates to CASSPTMGGYTF.

V and J are TRBV7-3 and TRBJ1-1, with D perhaps matching TRBD1 (6 bases). CDR1 SGHTA and CDR2 FQGTGA come from the germline V gene. V shed 5 bases and J shed 1 base, with 14 bases lying between them. This CDR3 contains 15 residues. The CDR3 sequence is CASSRIRGQNTEAFF. CDR3 sequence (DNA): TGTGCCAGCAGCCGGATCAGGGGTCAGAACACTGAAGCTTTCTTT.

The chain carries TRBV5-4 and TRBJ1-1; 9 bases map to TRBD1. This CDR3 comprises 16 residues. V shed 3 bases, J shed 3 bases, and the junction held 9 bases outside the gene matches. Germline V gene data show CDR1 as SGHNT and CDR2 as YYREEE (reference sequence). The CDR3, as DNA: TGTGCCAGCAGCTCGGACAGGGGAAGGGGGTACACTGAAGCTTTCTTT. Translated: CASSSDRGRGYTEAFF.

The chain uses TRBV5-4 and TRBJ2-3; D unclear. Germline V CDR1 and CDR2: SGHNT, YYREEE (reference sequence). Deletions cut 1 base from V and 0 bases from J, with 12 bases between. The CDR3 contains 16 residues. Written as DNA, the CDR3 is TGTGCCAGCAGCTTGTATGGCAAGAAGAGCACAGATACGCAGTATTTT. It specifies CASSLYGKKSTDTQYF.

The chain combines TRBV27 with TRBJ2-3; 8 bases line up with TRBD1. Germline V gene lookup returns CDR1 MNHEY and CDR2 SMNVEV (reference sequence). With 6 bases clipped from V and 3 bases from J, the junction kept 2 bases outside the gene matches. This CDR3 has 13 amino acids. The CDR3 DNA follows: TGTGCCAGCAGCGACAGGGGAACAGATACGCAGTATTTT. Its protein is CASSDRGTDTQYF.

The rearrangement uses TRBV7-2 and TRBJ2-3, with 8 bases fitting TRBD2. V trimming: 1 base; J trimming: 6 bases; junction bases outside the gene matches: 6. From germline, CDR1 is SGHTA and CDR2 FQGNSA. This CDR3 is 15 amino acids long. In nucleotides, the CDR3 is TGTGCCAGCAGCTTAGTGGCGGGAGGATGGGATACGCAGTATTTT. Protein product: CASSLVAGGWDTQYF.

As DNA, the CDR3 is TGTGCCAGCAGTTTAGAAGGCGGGACACCTACTTCCGAGCAGTACTTC. Its translation: CASSLEGGTPTSEQYF. This chain joins TRBV28 and TRBJ2-7; perhaps D is TRBD1 or TRBD2 (6 bases each). This CDR3 spans 16 amino acids. Germline V gene sequence: CDR1 MDHEN, CDR2 SYDVKM. V shed 2 bases and J shed 6 bases, with 20 bases lying between them.

V and J are TRBV4-3 and TRBJ1-3; D ambiguous. V was trimmed by 1 base and J by 0 bases, leaving 22 bases between them. CDR3 size: 20 residues. CDR1 and CDR2 (germline): LGHNA, YSLEER. In nucleotides, the CDR3 is TGCGCCAGCAGCCAAGCCCCTGGCCGAGTCGTTAGCTACTCTGGAAACACCATATATTTT. Translated, it gives CASSQAPGRVVSYSGNTIYF.

This clone was seen a single time. The rearrangement joins TRBV14 to TRBJ2-7; 7 nucleotides line up with TRBD1. V shed 2 bases and J 3 bases; nucleotides not matched to a gene: 4. Germline values: CDR1 SGHDN, CDR2 FVKESK. The CDR3 contains 14 residues. DNA for the CDR3: TGTGCCAGCAGCCAAAGGACAGGAATCTACGAGCAGTACTTC. It codes for CASSQRTGIYEQYF.

This clone was observed a handful of times. The J gene is TRBJ2-6, the V gene TRBV19, with D tentatively TRBD1 or TRBD2 (5 bases each). V shed 1 base and J shed 1 base, with 11 bases lying between them. The CDR3 has 17 residues. Germline V gene data show CDR1 as LNHDA and CDR2 as SQIVND (reference sequence). CDR3 in DNA: TGTGCCAGTAGTATAGCCCAAGGGGAGTCTGGGGCCAACGTCCTGACTTTC. The encoded protein is CASSIAQGESGANVLTF.

This clone has a handful of counts. This chain joins TRBV28 and TRBJ2-1; 11 positions agree with TRBD2. Trimming took 1 base from V and 6 from J; bases not matched to a gene: 5. The CDR3 has 16 residues. Germline V gene sequence: CDR1 MDHEN, CDR2 SYDVKM. The CDR3 protein is CASSLFVTSGSNEQFF. The CDR3 DNA reads TGTGCCAGCAGTTTATTTGTCACTAGCGGGAGCAATGAGCAGTTCTTC.

The J gene is TRBJ2-7, the V gene TRBV5-1; 9 bases fit TRBD1. Losses at the gene ends were 4 bases for V and 2 bases for J; bases not matched to a gene: 7. The CDR3 has 15 amino acids. Germline CDR1 is SGHRS and CDR2 is YFSETQ. In DNA form, the CDR3 reads TGCGCCAGCAGCCCTGGGACAGGGCCAACCTACGAGCAGTACTTC. Protein: CASSPGTGPTYEQYF.

CDR3 sequence reads: CASSIGQGGYEQYF. As DNA, the CDR3 is TGCGCCAGCAGCATAGGACAGGGGGGCTACGAGCAGTACTTC. V is TRBV5-1 and J is TRBJ2-7, with TRBD1 matching over 10 bases. The CDR3 has 14 residues. Germline trimming cut 4 bases from V and 3 bases from J; bases unmatched to any gene: 4. The germline V gene encodes CDR1 SGHRS and CDR2 YFSETQ.

The chain links TRBV25-1 to TRBJ2-1; D is ambiguous. The CDR3 is 12 amino acids. Germline CDR1 and CDR2: MGHDK and SYGVNS. Trimming took 8 bases from V and 12 from J, leaving 17 bases between them. The CDR3 DNA sequence: TGTGCCAGCGAGAAGGGCTATCAAGGGCAGTTCTTC. Encoded protein: CASEKGYQGQFF. The entire variable domain, with the rest obtained from reference TRBV25-1 and TRBJ2-1, is as follows: EADIYQTPRYLVIGTGKKITLECSQTMGHDKMYWYQQDPGMELHLIHYSYGVNSTEKGDLSSESTVSRIRTEHFPLTLESARPSHTSQYLCASEKGYQGQFFGPGTRLTVL.